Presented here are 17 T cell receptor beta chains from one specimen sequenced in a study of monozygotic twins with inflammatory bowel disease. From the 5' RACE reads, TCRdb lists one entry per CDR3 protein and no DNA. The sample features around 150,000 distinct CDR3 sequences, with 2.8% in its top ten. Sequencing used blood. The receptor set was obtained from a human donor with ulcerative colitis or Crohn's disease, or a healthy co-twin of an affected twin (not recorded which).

The CDR3 loop is CSARDETVNTEAFF. The gene calls are TRBV20-1 and TRBJ1-1. The CDR3 runs to 14 residues. The germline CDR1 and CDR2 sequences are DFQATT and SNEGSKA (reference sequence).

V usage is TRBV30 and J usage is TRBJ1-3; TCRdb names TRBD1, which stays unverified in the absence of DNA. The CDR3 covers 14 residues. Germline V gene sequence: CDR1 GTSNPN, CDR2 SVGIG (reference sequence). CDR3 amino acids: CAWSFSGVTNTIYF.

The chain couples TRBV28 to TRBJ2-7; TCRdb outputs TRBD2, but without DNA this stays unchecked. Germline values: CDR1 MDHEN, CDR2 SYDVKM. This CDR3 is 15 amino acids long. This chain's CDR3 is CASSSPGLAGDEQYF.

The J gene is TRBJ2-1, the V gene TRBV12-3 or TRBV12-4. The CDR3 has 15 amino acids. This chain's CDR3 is CASSRSGISYNEQFF.

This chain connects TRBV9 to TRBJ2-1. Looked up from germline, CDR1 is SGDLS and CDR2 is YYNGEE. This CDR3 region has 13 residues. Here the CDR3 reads CASSPVPYNEQFF. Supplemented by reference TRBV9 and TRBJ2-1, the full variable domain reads DSGVTQTPKHLITATGQRVTLRCSPRSGDLSVYWYQQSLDQGLQFLIQYYNGEERAKGNILERFSAQQFPDLHSELNLSSLELGDSALYFCASSPVPYNEQFFGPGTRLTVL.

The chain's CDR3 is CASSAGLAGHNEQFF. The chain is built from TRBV7-3 and TRBJ2-1; TCRdb's assignment of TRBD2 cannot be checked, as there is no DNA. Germline V gene lookup returns CDR1 SGHTA and CDR2 FQGTGA. The CDR3 is made up of 15 amino acids.

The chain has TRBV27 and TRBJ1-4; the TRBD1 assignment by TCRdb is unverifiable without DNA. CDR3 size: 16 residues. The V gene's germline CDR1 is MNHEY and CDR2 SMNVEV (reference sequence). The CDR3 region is CASSFLDGQLNEKLFF.

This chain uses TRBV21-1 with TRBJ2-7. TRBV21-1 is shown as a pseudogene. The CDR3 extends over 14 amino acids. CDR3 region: CASSKRSQTGEQYF.

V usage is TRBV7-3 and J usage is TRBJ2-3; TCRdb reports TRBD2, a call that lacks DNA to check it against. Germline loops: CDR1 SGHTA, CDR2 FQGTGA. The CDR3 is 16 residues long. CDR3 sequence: CASRVRAGGSTDTQYF.

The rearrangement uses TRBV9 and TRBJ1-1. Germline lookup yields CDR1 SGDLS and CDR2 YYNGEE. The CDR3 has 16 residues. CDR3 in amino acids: CASSRTLRLSNTEAFF.

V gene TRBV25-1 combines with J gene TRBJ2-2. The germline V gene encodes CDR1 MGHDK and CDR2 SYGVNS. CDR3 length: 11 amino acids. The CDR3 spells CASSYTGELFF.

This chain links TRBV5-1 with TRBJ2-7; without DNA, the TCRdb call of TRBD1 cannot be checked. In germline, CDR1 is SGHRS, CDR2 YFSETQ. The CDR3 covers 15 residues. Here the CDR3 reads CASSRGGESFYEQYF.

CDR3 sequence: CASSLIAGTYEQYF. The chain has TRBV7-2 and TRBJ2-7; as DNA is missing, the TRBD1 call by TCRdb cannot be tested. This CDR3 region has 14 residues. The germline gives CDR1 SGHTA, CDR2 FQGNSA.

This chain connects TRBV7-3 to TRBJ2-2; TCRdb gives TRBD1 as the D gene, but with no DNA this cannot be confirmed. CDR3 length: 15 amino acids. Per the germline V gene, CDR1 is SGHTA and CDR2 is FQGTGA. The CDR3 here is CASSFPPGYTGELFF.

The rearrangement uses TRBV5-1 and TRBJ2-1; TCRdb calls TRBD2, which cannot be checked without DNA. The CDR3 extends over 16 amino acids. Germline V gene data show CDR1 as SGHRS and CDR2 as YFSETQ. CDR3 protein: CATTNGLAGMRGEQFF. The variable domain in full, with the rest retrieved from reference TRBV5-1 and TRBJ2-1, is KAGVTQTPRYLIKTRGQQVTLSCSPISGHRSVSWYQQTPGQGLQFLFEYFSETQRNKGNFPGRFSGRQFSNSRSEMNVSTLELGDSALYLCATTNGLAGMRGEQFFGPGTRLTVL.

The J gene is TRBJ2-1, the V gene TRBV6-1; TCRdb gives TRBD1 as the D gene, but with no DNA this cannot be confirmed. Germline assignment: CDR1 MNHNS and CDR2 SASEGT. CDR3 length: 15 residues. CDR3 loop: CASSAGTGKLNEQFF.

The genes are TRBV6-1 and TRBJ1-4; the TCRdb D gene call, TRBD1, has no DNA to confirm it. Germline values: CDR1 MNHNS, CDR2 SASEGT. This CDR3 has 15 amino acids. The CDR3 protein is CASSPAGGFGEKLFF.